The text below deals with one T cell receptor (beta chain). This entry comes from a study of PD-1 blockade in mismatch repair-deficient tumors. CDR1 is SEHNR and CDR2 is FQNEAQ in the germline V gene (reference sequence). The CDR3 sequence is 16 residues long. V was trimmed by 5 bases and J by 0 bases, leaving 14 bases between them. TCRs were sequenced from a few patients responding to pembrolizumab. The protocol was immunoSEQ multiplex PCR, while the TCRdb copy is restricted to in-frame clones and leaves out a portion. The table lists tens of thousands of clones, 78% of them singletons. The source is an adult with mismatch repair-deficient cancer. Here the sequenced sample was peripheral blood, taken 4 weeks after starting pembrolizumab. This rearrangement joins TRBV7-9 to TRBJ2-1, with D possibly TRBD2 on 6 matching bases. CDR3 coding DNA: TGTGCCAGCAGCCCCTTAGCGGTAAGCTCCTACAATGAGCAGTTCTTC. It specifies CASSPLAVSSYNEQFF.